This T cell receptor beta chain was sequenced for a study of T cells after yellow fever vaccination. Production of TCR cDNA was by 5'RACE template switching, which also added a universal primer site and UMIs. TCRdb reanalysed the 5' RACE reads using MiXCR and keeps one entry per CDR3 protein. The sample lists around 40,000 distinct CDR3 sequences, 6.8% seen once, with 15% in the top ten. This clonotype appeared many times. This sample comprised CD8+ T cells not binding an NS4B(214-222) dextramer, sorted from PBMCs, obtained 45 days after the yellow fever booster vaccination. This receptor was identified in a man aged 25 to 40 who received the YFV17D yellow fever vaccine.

As DNA, the CDR3 is TGCAGTGCTCAGCCGGGACTAGCGGGAGTGTATGAGCAGTTCTTC. It translates to CSAQPGLAGVYEQFF. This chain connects TRBV20-1 to TRBJ2-1; 14 bases are a match to TRBD2. V lost 5 bases, J lost 8 bases, and 8 bases stayed unmatched. Germline loops: CDR1 DFQATT, CDR2 SNEGSKA (reference sequence). This CDR3 has 15 amino acids.